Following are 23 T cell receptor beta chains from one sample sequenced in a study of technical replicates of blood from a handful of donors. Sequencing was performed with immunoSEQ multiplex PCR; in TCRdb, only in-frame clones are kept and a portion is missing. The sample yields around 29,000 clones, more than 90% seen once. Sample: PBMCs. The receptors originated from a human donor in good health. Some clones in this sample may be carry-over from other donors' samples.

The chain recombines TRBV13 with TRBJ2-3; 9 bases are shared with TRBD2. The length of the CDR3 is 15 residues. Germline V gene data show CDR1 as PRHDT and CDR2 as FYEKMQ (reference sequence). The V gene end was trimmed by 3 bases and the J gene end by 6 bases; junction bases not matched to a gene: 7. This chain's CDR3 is CASSFRRGGSDTQYF. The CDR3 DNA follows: TGTGCCAGCAGCTTCCGGCGGGGGGGCTCGGATACGCAGTATTTT. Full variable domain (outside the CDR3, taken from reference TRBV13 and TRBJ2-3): AAGVIQSPRHLIKEKRETATLKCYPIPRHDTVYWYQQGPGQDPQFLISFYEKMQSDKGSIPDRFSAQQFSDYHSELNMSSLELGDSALYFCASSFRRGGSDTQYFGPGTRLTVL.

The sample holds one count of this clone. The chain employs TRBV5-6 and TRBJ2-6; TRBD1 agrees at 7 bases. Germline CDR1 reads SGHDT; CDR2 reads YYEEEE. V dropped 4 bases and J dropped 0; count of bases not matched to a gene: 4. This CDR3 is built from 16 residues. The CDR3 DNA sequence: TGTGCCAGCAGCGGGGGACAGACCTCTGGGGCCAACGTCCTGACTTTC. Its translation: CASSGGQTSGANVLTF.

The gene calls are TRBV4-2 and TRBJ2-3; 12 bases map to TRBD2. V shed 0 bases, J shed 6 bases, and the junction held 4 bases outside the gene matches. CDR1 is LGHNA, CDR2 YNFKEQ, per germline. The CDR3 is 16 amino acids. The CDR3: CASSQELAGGHDTQYF. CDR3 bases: TGTGCCAGCAGCCAAGAACTAGCGGGGGGACATGATACGCAGTATTTT.

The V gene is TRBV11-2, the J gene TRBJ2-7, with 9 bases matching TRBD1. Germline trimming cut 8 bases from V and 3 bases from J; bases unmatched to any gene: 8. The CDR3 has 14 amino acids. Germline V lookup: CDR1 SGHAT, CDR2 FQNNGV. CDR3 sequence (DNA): TGTGCCAGCGGGGAAACGACAGGGGGCTACGAGCAGTACTTC. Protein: CASGETTGGYEQYF.

The CDR3 here is CASSLAIAGAGGTQYF. The CDR3 DNA reads TGTGCCAGCAGCTTAGCCATAGCGGGGGCCGGCGGTACGCAGTATTTT. The chain carries TRBV7-2 and TRBJ2-3; TRBD2 matches at 9 bases. This CDR3 spans 16 amino acids. Germline V gene lookup returns CDR1 SGHTA and CDR2 FQGNSA. J gave up 8 bases and V 0 bases, and 9 bases lay outside the gene matches.

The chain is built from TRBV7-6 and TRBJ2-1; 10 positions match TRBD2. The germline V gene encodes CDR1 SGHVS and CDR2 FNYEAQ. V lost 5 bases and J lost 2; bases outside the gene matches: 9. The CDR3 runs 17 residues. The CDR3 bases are TGTGCCAGCAGCACGGGTCCTAGCGGGGGAACCTACAATGAGCAGTTCTTC. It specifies CASSTGPSGGTYNEQFF.

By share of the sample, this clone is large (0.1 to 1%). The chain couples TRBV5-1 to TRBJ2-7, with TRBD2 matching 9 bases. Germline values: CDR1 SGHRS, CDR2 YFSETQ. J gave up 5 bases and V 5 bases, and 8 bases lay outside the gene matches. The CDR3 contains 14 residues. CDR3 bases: TGCGCCAGCAGTTCAGCGGGGGGATATCACGAGCAGTACTTC. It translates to CASSSAGGYHEQYF.

The CDR3 here is CSVGGDRNTIYF. The CDR3 region has the DNA TGCAGCGTTGGCGGGGATCGAAACACCATATATTTT. The rearrangement links TRBV29-1 to TRBJ1-3; D unresolved. Germline CDR1 reads SQVTM; CDR2 reads ANQGSEA. The CDR3 consists of 12 residues. V was cut by 4 bases and J by 5 bases, with 9 bases left in between.

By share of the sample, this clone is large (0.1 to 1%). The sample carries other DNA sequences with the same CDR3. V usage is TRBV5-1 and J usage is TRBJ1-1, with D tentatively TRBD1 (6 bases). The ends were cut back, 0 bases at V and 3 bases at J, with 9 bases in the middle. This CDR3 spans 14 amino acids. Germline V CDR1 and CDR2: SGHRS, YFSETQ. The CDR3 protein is CASSLGGGYTEAFF. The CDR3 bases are TGCGCCAGCAGCTTGGGAGGGGGATACACTGAAGCTTTCTTT.

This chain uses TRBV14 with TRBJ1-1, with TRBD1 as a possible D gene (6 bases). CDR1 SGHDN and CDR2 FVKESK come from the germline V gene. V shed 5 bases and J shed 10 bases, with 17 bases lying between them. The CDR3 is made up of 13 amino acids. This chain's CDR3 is CASSSGASVVAFF. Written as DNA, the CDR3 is TGTGCCAGCAGCTCAGGGGCGAGCGTCGTAGCTTTCTTT.

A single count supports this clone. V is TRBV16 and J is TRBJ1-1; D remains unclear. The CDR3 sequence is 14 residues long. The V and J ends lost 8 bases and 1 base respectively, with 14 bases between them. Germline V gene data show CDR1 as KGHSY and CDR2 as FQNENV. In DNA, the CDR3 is TGTGCCAGCGCCAGGTCCCAGCCGAACACTGAAGCTTTCTTT. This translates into CASARSQPNTEAFF.

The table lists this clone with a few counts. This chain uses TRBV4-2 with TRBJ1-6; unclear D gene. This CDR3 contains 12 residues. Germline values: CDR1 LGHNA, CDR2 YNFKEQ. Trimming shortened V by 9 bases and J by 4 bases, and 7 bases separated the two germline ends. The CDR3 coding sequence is TGTGCCAGAGCTGTGTATAATTCACCCCTCCACTTT. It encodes CARAVYNSPLHF.

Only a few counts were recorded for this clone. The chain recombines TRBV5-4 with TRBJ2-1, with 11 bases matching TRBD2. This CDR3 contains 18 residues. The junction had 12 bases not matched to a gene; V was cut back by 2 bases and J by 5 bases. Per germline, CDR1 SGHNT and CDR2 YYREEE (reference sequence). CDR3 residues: CASSFVLAGGRMHNEQFF. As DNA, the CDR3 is TGTGCCAGCAGCTTTGTTTTAGCGGGAGGGCGGATGCACAATGAGCAGTTCTTC.

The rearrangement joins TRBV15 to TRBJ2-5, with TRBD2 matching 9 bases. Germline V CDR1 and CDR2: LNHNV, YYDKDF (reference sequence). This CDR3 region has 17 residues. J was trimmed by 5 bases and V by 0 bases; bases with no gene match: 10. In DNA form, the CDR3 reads TGTGCCACCAGCAGAGAGGGGGGCGGGAGGGCCGGGGAGACCCAGTACTTC. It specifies CATSREGGGRAGETQYF. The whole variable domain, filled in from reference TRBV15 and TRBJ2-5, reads DAMVIQNPRYQVTQFGKPVTLSCSQTLNHNVMYWYQQKSSQAPKLLFHYYDKDFNNEADTPDNFQSRRPNTSFCFLDIRSPGLGDTAMYLCATSREGGGRAGETQYFGPGTRLLVL.

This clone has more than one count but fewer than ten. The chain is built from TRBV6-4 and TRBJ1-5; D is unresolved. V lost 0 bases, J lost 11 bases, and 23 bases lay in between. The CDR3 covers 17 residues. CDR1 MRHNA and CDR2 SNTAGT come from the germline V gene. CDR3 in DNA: TGTGCCAGCAGTGACTCAAAGGGAGGGAGGTTATTAAGTTCCCAGCATTTT. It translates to CASSDSKGGRLLSSQHF.

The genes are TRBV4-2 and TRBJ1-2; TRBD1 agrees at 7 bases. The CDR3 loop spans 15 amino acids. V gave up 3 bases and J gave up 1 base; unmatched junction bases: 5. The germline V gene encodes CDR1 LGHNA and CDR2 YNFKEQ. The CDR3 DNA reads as TGTGCCAGCAGCCACGAACAGGGGAGTAACTATGGCTACACCTTC. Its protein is CASSHEQGSNYGYTF.

The CDR3 loop is CSALLTAGFGEAFF. The CDR3 coding sequence is TGCAGCGCACTATTGACAGCGGGCTTCGGTGAAGCTTTCTTT. The chain links TRBV29-1 to TRBJ1-1; the D gene is possibly TRBD1 (5 bases). The CDR3 is 14 residues long. The germline V gene has CDR1 SQVTM and CDR2 ANQGSEA. V was shortened by 7 bases and J by 7 bases, with 22 bases between the two germline ends.

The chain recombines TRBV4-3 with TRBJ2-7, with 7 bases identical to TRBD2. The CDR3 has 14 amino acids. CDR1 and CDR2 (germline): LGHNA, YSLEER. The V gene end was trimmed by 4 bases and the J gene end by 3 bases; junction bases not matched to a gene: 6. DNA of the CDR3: TGCGCCAGCAGCCTCGGCGGGAGTGGCTACGAGCAGTACTTC. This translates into CASSLGGSGYEQYF.

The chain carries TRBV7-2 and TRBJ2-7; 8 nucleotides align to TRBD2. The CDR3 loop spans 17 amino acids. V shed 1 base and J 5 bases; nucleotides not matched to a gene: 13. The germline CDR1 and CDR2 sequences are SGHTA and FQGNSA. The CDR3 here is CASSLGTSLYVAHEQYF. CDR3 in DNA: TGTGCCAGCAGCTTAGGGACTAGCCTATATGTGGCTCACGAGCAGTACTTC.

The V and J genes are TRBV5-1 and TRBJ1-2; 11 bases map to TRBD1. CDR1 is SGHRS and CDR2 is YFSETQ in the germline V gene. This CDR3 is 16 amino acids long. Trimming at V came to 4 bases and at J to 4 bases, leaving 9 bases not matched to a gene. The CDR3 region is CASSQGQGGLAYGYTF. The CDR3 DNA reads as TGCGCCAGCAGCCAGGGACAGGGGGGCTTAGCCTATGGCTACACCTTC.

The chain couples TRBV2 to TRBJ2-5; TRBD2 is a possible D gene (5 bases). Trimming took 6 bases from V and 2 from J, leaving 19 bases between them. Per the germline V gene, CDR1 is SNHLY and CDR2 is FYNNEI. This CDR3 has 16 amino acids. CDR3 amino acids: CASRPALGSQQETQYF. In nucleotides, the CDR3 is TGTGCCAGCAGACCCGCCCTAGGGAGCCAACAAGAGACCCAGTACTTC.

CDR3 loop: CASSPGEGTEAFF. CDR3 nucleotides: TGTGCCAGCAGTCCAGGGGAGGGGACTGAAGCTTTCTTT. The V and J genes are TRBV25-1 and TRBJ1-1; possible D gene TRBD1, 6 bases. CDR1 MGHDK and CDR2 SYGVNS come from the germline V gene. Between the trimmed V and J ends, which lost 5 bases and 5 bases, there was a span of 12 bases. This CDR3 contains 13 residues.

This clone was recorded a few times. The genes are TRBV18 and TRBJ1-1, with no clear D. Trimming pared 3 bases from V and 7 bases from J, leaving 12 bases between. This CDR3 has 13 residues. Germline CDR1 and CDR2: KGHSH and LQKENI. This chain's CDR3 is CASSPNRDGEAFF. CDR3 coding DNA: TGTGCCAGCTCACCTAACAGAGACGGTGAAGCTTTCTTT.